These 17 T cell receptor beta chains were all obtained from the same sample, sequenced in a study of T cells in Graves' hyperthyroidism and ophthalmopathy (dated by TCRdb to the late 2010s). Receptor amplification or capture employed multiplex PCR. Data came from an Illumina HiSeq 2000. TCR beta CDR3 regions were amplified from RNA transcripts. The first round of RT-PCR for the TCR CDR3 was performed with the HTBI primer set and the Qiagen OneStep RT-PCR kit. TCRdb handled the public reads itself, with Q25 trimming in fastp and clone calling in MiXCR, and kept productive beta chains. Every distinct CDR3 protein forms one entry, paired with its most common genes and DNA. In this sample the table shows 300,000 or so distinct CDR3 sequences, 21% of which occur a single time. Around 50% of the sample belongs to the ten largest clones. Sequencing was carried out using blood. The receptors were sampled from a woman in her 50s with Graves' hyperthyroidism.

This clonotype was detected many times. The chain has TRBV6-1 and TRBJ2-7; TRBD2 matches 9 bases. Trimming removed 5 bases from V and 0 bases from J; junction bases left unmatched: 8. Germline V gene data show CDR1 as MNHNS and CDR2 as SASEGT. This CDR3 region has 16 residues. As DNA, the CDR3 is TGTGCCAGCAGTTCGGAGCGGGGGGCGAGCTCCTACGAGCAGTACTTC. Its translation is CASSSERGASSYEQYF.

This clonotype was found a few times. V is TRBV6-1 and J is TRBJ2-3; a possible D gene is TRBD1 (6 bases). Germline CDR1 and CDR2: MNHNS and SASEGT. The ends were cut back, 1 base at V and 5 bases at J, with 13 bases in the middle. CDR3 size: 15 residues. The CDR3 protein is CASSEDRVNGDTQYF. DNA of the CDR3: TGTGCCAGCAGTGAAGACAGGGTTAATGGAGATACGCAGTATTTT.

The chain combines TRBV20-1 with TRBJ2-6; D call uncertain. The V gene lost 2 bases and the J gene lost 2 bases, with 10 bases spanning the gap. Per germline, CDR1 DFQATT and CDR2 SNEGSKA (reference sequence). This CDR3 is 15 amino acids long. Here the CDR3 reads CSARFGFPGANVLTF. In DNA form, the CDR3 reads TGCAGTGCTAGATTCGGGTTTCCTGGGGCCAACGTCCTGACTTTC.

This clonotype was counted only a few times. A read error is possible here, since a much larger clone lies one base away. Written as DNA, the CDR3 is TGTGCCCGTCGCAGGGAGGTCACTGAAGCTTTCTTT. The encoded protein is CARRREVTEAFF. V and J are TRBV30 and TRBJ1-1; D may be TRBD1 (5 bases). Germline CDR1 GTSNPN, CDR2 SVGIG (reference sequence). Trimming took 8 bases from V and 4 from J, leaving 14 bases between them. The CDR3 covers 12 residues.

This clonotype appeared a few times. This rearrangement joins TRBV29-1 to TRBJ2-3; 11 nucleotides line up with TRBD2. V was pared by 6 bases and J by 3 bases, with 5 bases of the junction left unmatched. This CDR3 is 14 amino acids long. Germline V lookup: CDR1 SQVTM, CDR2 ANQGSEA. This chain's CDR3 is CSVRSGGATDTQYF. As DNA, the CDR3 is TGCAGCGTCCGTAGCGGGGGGGCGACAGATACGCAGTATTTT.

This clonotype showed up many times. This chain uses TRBV18 with TRBJ2-7, with TRBD1 matching over 8 bases. Germline V gene sequence: CDR1 KGHSH, CDR2 LQKENI. V lost 2 bases and J lost 1; bases outside the gene matches: 10. CDR3 length: 17 residues. The CDR3 sequence: CASSPVTGERVSYEQYF. The CDR3 bases are TGTGCCAGCTCACCAGTGACAGGGGAAAGAGTTTCCTACGAGCAGTACTTC.

V is TRBV20-1 and J is TRBJ2-1, with 9 bases lining up with TRBD2. V was clipped by 1 base and J by 10 bases; unmatched bases: 11. CDR3 length: 15 amino acids. The germline gives CDR1 DFQATT, CDR2 SNEGSKA (reference sequence). DNA for the CDR3: TGCAGTGCTAGAGGTTTGCGGGAGGGCGGCCACGAGCAGTTCTTC. This sequence encodes CSARGLREGGHEQFF.

The V and J genes are TRBV10-3 and TRBJ1-1, with 7 bases aligning to TRBD1. CDR1 and CDR2 (germline): ENHRY, SYGVKD. There are 16 residues in the CDR3. V lost 5 bases and J lost 4; bases outside the gene matches: 13. This CDR3 reads CAISTGQEGTGTEAFF. The CDR3 nucleotides are TGTGCCATCAGTACCGGACAGGAGGGGACTGGCACTGAAGCTTTCTTT.

This clonotype showed up just a few times. The V and J genes are TRBV7-9 and TRBJ2-5, with D possibly being TRBD1 (5 bases). This CDR3 spans 15 amino acids. Trimming removed 0 bases from V and 2 bases from J, with 10 bases in between. The germline gives CDR1 SEHNR, CDR2 FQNEAQ (reference sequence). CDR3 bases: TGTGCCAGCAGCTTAGCGTTGAGACAGCAAGAGACCCAGTACTTC. Protein product: CASSLALRQQETQYF.

This clonotype was observed many times. The gene calls are TRBV11-2 and TRBJ1-2; 7 nucleotides agree with TRBD1. The V segment lost 4 bases and the J segment 8 bases; nucleotides outside the gene matches: 19. CDR3 length equals 17 residues. Germline CDR1 reads SGHAT; CDR2 reads FQNNGV. The CDR3 DNA sequence: TGTGCCAGCAGCTCCCGGTATTACGGTCGACAGGGTAAAGGCTACACCTTC. Its translation is CASSSRYYGRQGKGYTF.

This clonotype was detected a few times. The chain uses TRBV20-1 and TRBJ1-2; the D gene is possibly TRBD1 (5 bases). Trimming cost V 2 bases and J 1 base, with 11 bases left between them. Per the germline V gene, CDR1 is DFQATT and CDR2 is SNEGSKA (reference sequence). The CDR3 sequence is 14 residues long. This chain's CDR3 is CSARTAGNNYGYTF. The DNA of the CDR3 is TGCAGTGCTAGAACGGCAGGGAATAACTATGGCTACACCTTC.

The chain recombines TRBV6-1 with TRBJ1-1, with TRBD1 matching 9 bases. This CDR3 spans 16 amino acids. V trimming: 6 bases; J trimming: 1 base; junction bases outside the gene matches: 9. Germline V gene lookup returns CDR1 MNHNS and CDR2 SASEGT. The chain's CDR3 is CASSYYRGRGNTEAFF. CDR3 nucleotides: TGTGCCAGCAGCTATTACAGGGGGCGCGGGAACACTGAAGCTTTCTTT.

Notes on this clonotype: This may be a read error, as it is one base from a much larger clone. This chain links TRBV28 with TRBJ1-5, with TRBD1 matching 9 bases. The CDR3 contains 13 residues. Looked up from germline, CDR1 is MDHEN and CDR2 is SYDVKM. The CDR3 coding sequence is TGTGCCAGCAGCGACAGGGGGAATCAGCCCCCGCATTTT. Its translation is CASSDRGNQPPHF.

The CDR3 DNA reads as TGTGCCAGCAGCCAAGGAGGGGGACGCGGGATATACGAGCAGTACTTC. This translates into CASSQGGGRGIYEQYF. The V gene is TRBV3-1, the J gene TRBJ2-7; TRBD1 or TRBD2 may be the D gene (6 bases each). The CDR3 consists of 16 residues. The V and J ends lost 1 base and 4 bases respectively, with 17 bases between them. Germline CDR1 is LGHDT and CDR2 is YNNKEL (reference sequence).

The table lists this clonotype with many counts. This rearrangement joins TRBV12-3 or TRBV12-4 to TRBJ1-4; weak D call: TRBD1 (5 bases). The CDR3 has 15 residues. Trimming took off 5 bases at V and 4 bases at J, with 14 bases between the two ends. The CDR3 DNA follows: TGTGCCAGCAGTCCCCCAGGGATTGGTAATGAAAAACTGTTTTTT. It is translated as CASSPPGIGNEKLFF.

This clonotype was observed a few times. The CDR3 reads CASSLGTPRDEQFF. The CDR3 bases are TGTGCCAGCAGCTTAGGGACACCGCGGGATGAGCAGTTCTTC. The chain uses TRBV11-1 and TRBJ2-1; D may be TRBD1 or TRBD2 (5 bases each). Germline V gives CDR1 SGHAT, CDR2 FQDESV (reference sequence). The CDR3 loop spans 14 amino acids. Trimming pared 1 base from V and 8 bases from J, leaving 12 bases between.

The gene calls are TRBV20-1 and TRBJ2-1, with 7 nucleotides matching TRBD1. J gave up 0 bases and V 6 bases, and 8 bases lay outside the gene matches. The germline CDR1 and CDR2 sequences are DFQATT and SNEGSKA (reference sequence). This CDR3 contains 15 residues. CDR3 DNA: TGCAGTGCAACCGGGACAGAGGGCTCCTACAATGAGCAGTTCTTC. Amino acids: CSATGTEGSYNEQFF.